Included here is one TCR beta chain sequence, with context. The antigen is not known. The record originates from a study of shared clonotypes between healthy human individuals. CDR3 length: 11 amino acids. V lost 4 bases, J lost 10 bases, and 11 bases lay in between. In germline, CDR1 is DFQATT, CDR2 SNEGSKA (reference sequence). Method: immunoSEQ multiplex PCR; TCRdb's copy keeps in-frame clones and lacks some. Of roughly 660,000 clones in the sample, around 90% were seen once. Study observations and caveats: Clonotypes not shared had lower generation probabilities than those common to all four donors. Sorted-subset samples were not fully sequenced, rarefaction indicated. The researchers took only blood, and tissue repertoires probably look different.

CD8 memory fractions consisted of CD45RO+ and CCR7-negative CD45RA+ TemRA cells together. The sequenced sample consisted of memory CD8+ T cells from PBMCs. Regarding subset: CD45RO+ cells pooled with CCR7-negative TemRA cells. The rearrangement links TRBV20-1 to TRBJ2-1; the D is unclear. The source is a man aged 18 to 29 in good health. Some clones in this sample may be carry-over from other donors' samples. DNA for the CDR3: TGCAGTGCTATACCTACCGGGGAGCAGTTCTTC. It specifies CSAIPTGEQFF.